This note documents a single T cell receptor (beta chain) sequence. Germline V lookup: CDR1 SGHVS, CDR2 FNYEAQ. V lost 4 bases to trimming and J lost 5 bases; unmatched junction nucleotides: 7. The CDR3 is 14 amino acids. The data were obtained in a study of blood T cell repertoires in COVID-19. Measured with immunoSEQ multiplex PCR; TCRdb has only the in-frame clones, and not every one. The sample yields a few hundred thousand clones, around 90% seen once. The V gene is TRBV7-6, the J gene TRBJ1-1; 7 nucleotides line up with TRBD1. Material for sequencing was peripheral blood. The source of this sequence is a woman between 25 and 40 years old with COVID-19, enrolled during active disease. CDR3 protein: CASSSQGVGTEAFF. CDR3 DNA sequence: TGTGCCAGCAGCTCCCAGGGGGTTGGGACTGAAGCTTTCTTT.